A single T cell receptor beta chain is shown here with its context. The sample belongs to a study of control samples from healthy donors and cancer patients. TCRdb's copy holds only in-frame clones and misses some; the assay was immunoSEQ multiplex PCR. The sample has 110,000 or so clones; roughly nine tenths are singletons. The receptor was derived from a human donor in good health. The donor label of this sample is uncertain. The sequenced material came from blood.

The CDR3 DNA reads TGTGCCAGCAGTTTGGCCAATGAGCAGTTCTTC. Translating gives CASSLANEQFF. The chain carries TRBV12-3 or TRBV12-4 and TRBJ2-1; D gene unclear. This CDR3 contains 11 residues. V dropped 3 bases and J dropped 6 bases, with 3 bases sitting between them.